The entry that follows covers one TCR beta chain sequence. Germline lookup yields CDR1 MDHEN and CDR2 SYDVKM. The CDR3 consists of 17 residues. V was pared by 1 base and J by 6 bases, with 21 bases between. The data originate from a study of PD-1 blockade in mismatch repair-deficient tumors. Sequencing was performed with immunoSEQ multiplex PCR; in TCRdb, only in-frame clones are kept and a portion is missing. This sample yields about 19,000 clones, of which approximately 80% are seen a single time; 1.2% to 1.5% belongs to the top ten. The source was PBMCs, collected 52 weeks after starting pembrolizumab. This clonotype was obtained from an adult with mismatch repair-deficient cancer. The rearrangement links TRBV28 to TRBJ1-1, with TRBD1 as a possible D gene (5 bases). The CDR3 coding sequence is TGTGCCAGCAGTTTATCGGTAGGGGTGCTGAGGAGCGCTGAAGCTTTCTTT. Translating it yields CASSLSVGVLRSAEAFF. The whole variable domain, filled in from reference TRBV28 and TRBJ1-1, reads DVKVTQSSRYLVKRTGEKVFLECVQDMDHENMFWYRQDPGLGLRLIYFSYDVKMKEKGDIPEGYSVSREKKERFSLILESASTNQTSMYLCASSLSVGVLRSAEAFFGQGTRLTVV.